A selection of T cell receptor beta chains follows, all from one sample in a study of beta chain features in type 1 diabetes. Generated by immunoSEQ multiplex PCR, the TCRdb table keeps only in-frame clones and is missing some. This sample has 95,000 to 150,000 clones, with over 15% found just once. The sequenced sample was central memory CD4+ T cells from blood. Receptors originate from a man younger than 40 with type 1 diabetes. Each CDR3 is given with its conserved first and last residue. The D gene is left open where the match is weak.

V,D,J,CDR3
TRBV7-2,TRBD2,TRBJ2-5,CASSSQRGGLGETQYF
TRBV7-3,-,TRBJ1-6,CASSQGRSGRDSPLHF
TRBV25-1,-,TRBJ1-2,CASSEQGTYGYTF
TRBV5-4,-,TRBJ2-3,CASSSYGVEDTQYF
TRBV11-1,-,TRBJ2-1,CASSLSGTQGGDEQFF
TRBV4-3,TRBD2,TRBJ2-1,CASSQDLPSGDSYNEQFF
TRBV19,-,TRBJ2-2,CASSPKQGGWVFF
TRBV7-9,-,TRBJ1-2,CASSLEGGSAYGYTF
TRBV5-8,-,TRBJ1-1,CASSHRGRNTEAFF
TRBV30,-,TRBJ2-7,CAWRGSTYEQYF
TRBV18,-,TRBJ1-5,CASSGDNNQPQHF
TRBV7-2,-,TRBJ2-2,CASSLEGVNTGELFF
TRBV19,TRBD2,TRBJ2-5,CASSGGRRTSGLQETQYF
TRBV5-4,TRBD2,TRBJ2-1,CASSLPGLAGYNEQFF
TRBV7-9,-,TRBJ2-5,CASTLLETQYF
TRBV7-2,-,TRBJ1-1,CASSFQMNTEAFF
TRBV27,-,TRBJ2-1,CASSDTGRFNEQFF
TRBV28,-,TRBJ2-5,CASSPQGRRETQYF
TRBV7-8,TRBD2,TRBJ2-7,CASSTLAGARSTYEQYF
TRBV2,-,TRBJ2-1,CASKQEASSYNEQFF
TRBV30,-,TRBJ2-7,CAWSVAYEQYF
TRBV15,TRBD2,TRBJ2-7,CATSSSSGGPYEQYF
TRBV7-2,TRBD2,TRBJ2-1,CASSLGGSGGNEQFF
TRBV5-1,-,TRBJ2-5,CASSLEYSQETQYF
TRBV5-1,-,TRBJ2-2,CASSLLTDTGELFF
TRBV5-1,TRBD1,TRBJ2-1,CASSLSLQGAIDEQFF
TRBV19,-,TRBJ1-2,CASNSLPGGGYTF
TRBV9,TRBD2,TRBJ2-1,CASSGTSGYNEQFF
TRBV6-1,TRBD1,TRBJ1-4,CASSRQGATNEKLFF
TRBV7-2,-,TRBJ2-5,CASSLEGYFQETQYF
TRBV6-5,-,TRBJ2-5,CASSSSYEGTQYF
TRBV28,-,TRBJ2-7,CASMQGSYEQYF
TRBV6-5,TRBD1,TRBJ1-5,CASSSHGQGQPQHF
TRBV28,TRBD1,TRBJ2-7,CATLDREAYEQYF
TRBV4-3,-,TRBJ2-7,CASSQEGAGRYEQYF
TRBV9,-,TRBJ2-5,CASSPEGGAQYF
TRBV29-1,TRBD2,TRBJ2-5,CSVGGLAGDQETQYF
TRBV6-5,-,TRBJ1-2,CASRGSGGDYGYTF
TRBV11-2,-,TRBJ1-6,CASSRDLGNSPLHF
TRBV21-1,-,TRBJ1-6,CASSRPHLLEGPSSYNSPLHF
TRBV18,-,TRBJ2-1,CASSADRFNEQFF
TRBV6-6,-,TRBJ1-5,CACVEPRGAYQPQHF
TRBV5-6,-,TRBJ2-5,CASSFLETQYF
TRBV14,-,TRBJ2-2,CASSQELSDYTGELFF
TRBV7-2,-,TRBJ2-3,CASSLVAASTDTQYF
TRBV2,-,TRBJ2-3,CASTSTGLTDTQYF
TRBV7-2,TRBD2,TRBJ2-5,CASSTRGGPMSQETQYF
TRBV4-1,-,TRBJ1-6,CASSQDLGRRTYNSPLHF
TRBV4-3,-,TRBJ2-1,CASSQELFNEQFF
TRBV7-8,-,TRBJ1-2,CASSPYRQGGGYTF
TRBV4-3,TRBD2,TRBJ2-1,CASSSGLGPNEQFF
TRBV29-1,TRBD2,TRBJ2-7,CSVTGGVSSYEQYF
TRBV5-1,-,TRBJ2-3,CASSSGEIRADTQYF
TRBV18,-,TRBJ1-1,CASSPGQNAEAFF
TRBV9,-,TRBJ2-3,CASSVEVGFTDTQYF
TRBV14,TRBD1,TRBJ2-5,CASSQGQGSQYF
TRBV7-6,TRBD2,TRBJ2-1,CASSSPSGGDYNEQFF
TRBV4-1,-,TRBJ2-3,CASSTDTQYF
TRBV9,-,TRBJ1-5,CASSVGPAQPQHF
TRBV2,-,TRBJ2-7,CASSVPHSRDPYEQYF